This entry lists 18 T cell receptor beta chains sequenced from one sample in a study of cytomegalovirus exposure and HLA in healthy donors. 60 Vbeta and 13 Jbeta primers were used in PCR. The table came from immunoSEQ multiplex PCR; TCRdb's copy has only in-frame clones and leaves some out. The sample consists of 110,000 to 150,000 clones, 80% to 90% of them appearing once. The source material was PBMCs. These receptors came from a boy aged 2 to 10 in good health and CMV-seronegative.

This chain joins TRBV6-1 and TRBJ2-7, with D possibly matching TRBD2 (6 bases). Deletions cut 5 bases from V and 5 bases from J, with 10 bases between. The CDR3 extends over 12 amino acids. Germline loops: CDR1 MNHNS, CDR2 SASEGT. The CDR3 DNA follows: TGTGCCAGCAGTACGGGAGAACACGAGCAGTACTTC. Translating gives CASSTGEHEQYF.

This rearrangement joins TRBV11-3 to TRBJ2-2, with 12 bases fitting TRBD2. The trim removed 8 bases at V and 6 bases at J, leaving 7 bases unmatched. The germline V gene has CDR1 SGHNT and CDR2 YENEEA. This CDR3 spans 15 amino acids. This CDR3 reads CASGVRLAGAGELFF. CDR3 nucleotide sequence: TGTGCCAGCGGGGTCAGACTAGCGGGAGCCGGGGAGCTGTTTTTT.

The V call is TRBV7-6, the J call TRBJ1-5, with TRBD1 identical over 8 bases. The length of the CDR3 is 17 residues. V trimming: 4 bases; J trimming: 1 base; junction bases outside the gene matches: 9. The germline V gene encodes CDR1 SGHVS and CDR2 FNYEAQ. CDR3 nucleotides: TGTGCCAGCAGCTCAGCCCCGACAGGGGCAAGCAATCAGCCCCAGCATTTT. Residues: CASSSAPTGASNQPQHF.

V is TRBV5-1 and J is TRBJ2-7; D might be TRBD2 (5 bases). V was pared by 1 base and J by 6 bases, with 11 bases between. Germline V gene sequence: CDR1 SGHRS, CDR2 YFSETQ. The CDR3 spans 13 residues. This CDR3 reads CASSLLGVGEQYF. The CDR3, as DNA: TGCGCCAGCAGCTTGTTGGGAGTTGGCGAGCAGTACTTC.

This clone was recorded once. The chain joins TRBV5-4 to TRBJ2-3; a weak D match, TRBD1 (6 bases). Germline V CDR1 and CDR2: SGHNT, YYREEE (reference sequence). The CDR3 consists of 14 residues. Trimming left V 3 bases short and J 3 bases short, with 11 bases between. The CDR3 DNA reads TGTGCCAGCAGCTCCAAACAGGGAACAGATACGCAGTATTTT. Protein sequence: CASSSKQGTDTQYF.

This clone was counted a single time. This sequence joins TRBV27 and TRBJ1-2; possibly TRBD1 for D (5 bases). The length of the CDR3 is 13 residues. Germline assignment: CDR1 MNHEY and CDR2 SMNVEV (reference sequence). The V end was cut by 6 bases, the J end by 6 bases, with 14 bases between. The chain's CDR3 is CASSPITRDGYTF. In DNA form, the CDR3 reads TGTGCCAGCAGCCCCATTACCAGGGATGGCTACACCTTC.

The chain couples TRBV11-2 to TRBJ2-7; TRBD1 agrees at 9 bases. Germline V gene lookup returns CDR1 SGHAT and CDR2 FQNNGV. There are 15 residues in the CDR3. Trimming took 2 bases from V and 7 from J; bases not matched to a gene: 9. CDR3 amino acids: CASSLNRDRVREQYF. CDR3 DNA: TGTGCCAGCAGCTTAAACCGGGACAGGGTGAGAGAGCAGTACTTC.

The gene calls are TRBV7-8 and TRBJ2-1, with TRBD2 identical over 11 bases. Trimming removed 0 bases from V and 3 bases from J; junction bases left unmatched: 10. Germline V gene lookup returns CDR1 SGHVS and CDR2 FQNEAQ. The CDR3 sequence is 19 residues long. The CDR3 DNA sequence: TGTGCCAGCAGCTTAGCGCGACTTAGCGGGAGGGTCAACTACAATGAGCAGTTCTTC. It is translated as CASSLARLSGRVNYNEQFF.

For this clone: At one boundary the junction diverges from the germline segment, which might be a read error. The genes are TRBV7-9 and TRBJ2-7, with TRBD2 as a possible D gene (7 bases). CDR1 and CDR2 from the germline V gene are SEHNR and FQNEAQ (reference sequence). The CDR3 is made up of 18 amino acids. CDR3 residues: CSSSSRGGGAGFFNEQYF. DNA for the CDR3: TGTTCCAGCAGCTCCCGGGGAGGGGGGGCAGGGTTCTTCAACGAGCAGTACTTC.

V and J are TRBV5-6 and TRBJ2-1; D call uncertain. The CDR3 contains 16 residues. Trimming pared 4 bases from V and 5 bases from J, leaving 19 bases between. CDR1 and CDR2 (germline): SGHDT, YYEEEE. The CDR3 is CASSPRVIGGNNEQFF. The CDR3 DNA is TGTGCCAGCAGCCCCAGAGTAATAGGCGGCAACAATGAGCAGTTCTTC. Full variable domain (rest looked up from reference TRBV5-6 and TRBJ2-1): DAGVTQSPTHLIKTRGQQVTLRCSPKSGHDTVSWYQQALGQGPQFIFQYYEEEERQRGNFPDRFSGHQFPNYSSELNVNALLLGDSALYLCASSPRVIGGNNEQFFGPGTRLTVL.

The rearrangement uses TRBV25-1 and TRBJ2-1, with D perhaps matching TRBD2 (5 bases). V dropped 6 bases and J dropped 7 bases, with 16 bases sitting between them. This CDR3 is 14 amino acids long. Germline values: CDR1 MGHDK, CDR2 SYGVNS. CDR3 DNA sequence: TGTGCCAGCAGGGATTTATCGGGATATAATGAGCAGTTCTTC. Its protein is CASRDLSGYNEQFF.

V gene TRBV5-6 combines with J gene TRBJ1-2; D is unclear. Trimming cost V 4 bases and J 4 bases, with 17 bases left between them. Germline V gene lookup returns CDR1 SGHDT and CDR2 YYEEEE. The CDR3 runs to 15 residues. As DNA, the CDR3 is TGTGCCAGCAGCCCAGGACGGACTATTATCTATGGCTACACCTTC. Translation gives CASSPGRTIIYGYTF.

The CDR3 region has the DNA TGTGCCAGCTCGAGGACAGGGGCGAAGGGTGGCTACACCTTC. Translated, it gives CASSRTGAKGGYTF. The chain is built from TRBV6-5 and TRBJ1-2; 9 bases agree with TRBD1. Germline V gives CDR1 MNHEY, CDR2 SVGAGI. V gave up 8 bases and J gave up 7 bases; unmatched junction bases: 11. This CDR3 has 14 residues.

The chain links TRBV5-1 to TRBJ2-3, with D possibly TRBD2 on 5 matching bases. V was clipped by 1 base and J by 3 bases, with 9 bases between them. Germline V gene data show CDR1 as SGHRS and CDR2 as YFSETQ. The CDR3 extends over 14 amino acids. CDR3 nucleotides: TGCGCCAGCAGCTTGCTAGCCAAGACAGATACGCAGTATTTT. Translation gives CASSLLAKTDTQYF.

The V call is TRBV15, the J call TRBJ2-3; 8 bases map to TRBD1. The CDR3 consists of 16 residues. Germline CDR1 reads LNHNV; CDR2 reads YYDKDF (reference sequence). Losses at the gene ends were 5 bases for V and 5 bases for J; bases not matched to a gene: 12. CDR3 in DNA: TGTGCCACCAGCCGACGAACCGGACAGGGAGGAGATACGCAGTATTTT. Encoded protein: CATSRRTGQGGDTQYF.

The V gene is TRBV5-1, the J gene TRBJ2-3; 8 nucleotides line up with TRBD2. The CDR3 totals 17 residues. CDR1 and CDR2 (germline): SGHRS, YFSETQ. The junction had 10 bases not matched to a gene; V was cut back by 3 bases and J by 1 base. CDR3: CASSSQDTSGGTDTQYF. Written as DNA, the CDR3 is TGCGCCAGCAGCTCCCAAGATACTAGCGGTGGCACAGATACGCAGTATTTT.

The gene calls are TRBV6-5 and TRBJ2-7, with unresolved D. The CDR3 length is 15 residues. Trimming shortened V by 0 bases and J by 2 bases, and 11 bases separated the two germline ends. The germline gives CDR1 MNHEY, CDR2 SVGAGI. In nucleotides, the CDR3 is TGTGCCAGCAGTTACTCGGTCGCGGCGCCCTACGAGCAGTACTTC. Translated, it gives CASSYSVAAPYEQYF.

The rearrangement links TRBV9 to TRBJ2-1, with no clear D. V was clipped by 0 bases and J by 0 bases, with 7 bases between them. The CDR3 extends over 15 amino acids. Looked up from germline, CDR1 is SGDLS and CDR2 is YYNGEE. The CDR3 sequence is CASSVESSSYNEQFF. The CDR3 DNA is TGTGCCAGCAGCGTAGAATCCAGCTCCTACAATGAGCAGTTCTTC.